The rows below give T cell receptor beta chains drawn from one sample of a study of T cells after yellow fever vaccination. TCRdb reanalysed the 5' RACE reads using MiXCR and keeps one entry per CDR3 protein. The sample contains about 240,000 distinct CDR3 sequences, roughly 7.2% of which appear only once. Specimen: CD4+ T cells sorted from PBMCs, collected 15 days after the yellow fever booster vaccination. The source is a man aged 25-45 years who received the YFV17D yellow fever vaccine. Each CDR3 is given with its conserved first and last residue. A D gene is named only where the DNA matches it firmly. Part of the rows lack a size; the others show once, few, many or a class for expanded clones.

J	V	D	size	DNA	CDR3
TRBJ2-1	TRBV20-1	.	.	TGCAGTGCTCGCCCCGGGTCCTCCTACAATGAGCAGTTCTTC	CSARPGSSYNEQFF
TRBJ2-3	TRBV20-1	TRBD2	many	TGCAGTGCTAGGGGACCGGGACTAGCGGTTCATACGCAGTATTTT	CSARGPGLAVHTQYF
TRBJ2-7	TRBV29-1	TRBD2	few	TGCAGCGTTGCCCATGGGGGAGCGGGAGTTGACGAGCAGTACTTC	CSVAHGGAGVDEQYF
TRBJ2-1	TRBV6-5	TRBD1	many	TGTGCCAGCAGTCTCCGGACAGGACGGGATGAGCAGTTCTTC	CASSLRTGRDEQFF
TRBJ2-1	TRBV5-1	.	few	TGCGCCAGCAGAACCGGGGGATATGATAGCTACAATGAGCAGTTCTTC	CASRTGGYDSYNEQFF
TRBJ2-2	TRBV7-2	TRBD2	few	TGTGCCAGCAGTCCCACTAGCGTCGCCGGGGAGCTGTTTTTT	CASSPTSVAGELFF
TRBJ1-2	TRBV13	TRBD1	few	TGTGCCAGCAGCCCGACAGGGACTAACTATGGCTACACCTTC	CASSPTGTNYGYTF
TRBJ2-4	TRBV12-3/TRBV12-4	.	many	TGTGCCAGCAGTTTAGCGGTAGCCAAAAACATTCAGTACTTC	CASSLAVAKNIQYF
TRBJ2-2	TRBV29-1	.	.	TGCAGCGTTAGGCGGAGAGGAGCGTTGAACACCGGGGAGCTGGTTTTT	CSVRRRGALNTGELVF
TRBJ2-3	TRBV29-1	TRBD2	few	TGCAGCGTTACAGCGGGGAACACAGATACGCAGTATTTT	CSVTAGNTDTQYF
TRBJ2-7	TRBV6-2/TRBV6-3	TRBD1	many	TGTGCCAGCAGACACCGGGACAGGGGCTACGAGCAGTACTTC	CASRHRDRGYEQYF
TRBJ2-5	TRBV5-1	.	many	TGCGCCAGCACCATCGGGCCAGGGCAAGAGACCCAGTACTTC	CASTIGPGQETQYF
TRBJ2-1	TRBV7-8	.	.	TGTGCCAGCAGTTTCTTTAGAAGCTCCTACAATGAGCAGTTCTTC	CASSFFRSSYNEQFF
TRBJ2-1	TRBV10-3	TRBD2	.	TGTGCCATCAGTGAGTCTTTACGGGGCGGGGGTTTCGATGAGCAGTTCTTC	CAISESLRGGGFDEQFF
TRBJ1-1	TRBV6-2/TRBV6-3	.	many	TGTGCCAGCAGTTCAACCCGCGGGGTTCGTATCTTAGATCTTAGGAACACTGAAGCTTTCTTT	CASSSTRGVRILDLRNTEAFF
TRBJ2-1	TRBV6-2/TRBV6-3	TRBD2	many	TGTGCCAGCAGTTACCTGTATTCCATAAGCGGGAGTTCCTACAATGAGCAGTTCTTC	CASSYLYSISGSSYNEQFF
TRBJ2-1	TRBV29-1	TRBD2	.	TGCAGCGTTGCCGCTAGCGGAAACAATGAGCAGTTCTTC	CSVAASGNNEQFF
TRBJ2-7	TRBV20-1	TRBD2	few	TGCAGTGCCCGGACTAGCGACTACGAGCAGTACTTC	CSARTSDYEQYF
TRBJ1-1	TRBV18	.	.	TGTGCCAGCTCACCAGAGAACACTGAAGCTTTCTTT	CASSPENTEAFF
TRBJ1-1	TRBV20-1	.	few	TGCAGTGCTAGAGCCGGGGTGAACACTGAAGCTTTCTTT	CSARAGVNTEAFF
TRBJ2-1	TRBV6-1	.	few	TGTGCCAGCAGCATACAGCGGACCTTATACAATGAGCAGTTCTTC	CASSIQRTLYNEQFF
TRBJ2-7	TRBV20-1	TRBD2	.	TGCAGTGCTACCCGACTAGCGGGAGGGGAAGAGCAGTACTTC	CSATRLAGGEEQYF
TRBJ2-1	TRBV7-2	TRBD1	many	TGTGCCAGCAGCTCCCGGGACAGGGTTTTTAATGAGCAGTTCTTC	CASSSRDRVFNEQFF
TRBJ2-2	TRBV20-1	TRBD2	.	TGCAGCGCGCAGCGGGAGGGCCCCACCGGGGAGCTGTTTTTT	CSAQREGPTGELFF
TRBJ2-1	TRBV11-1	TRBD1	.	TGTGCCAGCAGCTCCCCCGGGACAGCCTACAATGAGCAGTTCTTC	CASSSPGTAYNEQFF
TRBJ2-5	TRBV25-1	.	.	TGTGCCAGCATGTACGGGAAAGACGCGACCCAGTACTTC	CASMYGKDATQYF
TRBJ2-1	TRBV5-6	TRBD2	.	TGTGCCAGCAGCCCGGCCCAGCGGGAGGCAGATGAGCAGTTCTTC	CASSPAQREADEQFF
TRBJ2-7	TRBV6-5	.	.	TGTGCCAGCAGTTACTCGTATCTAGATTCCTACGAGCAGTACTTC	CASSYSYLDSYEQYF
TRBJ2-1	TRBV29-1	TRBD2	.	TGCAGCGTTGAATTAACTTGGGGACTAGCGGGAGCAACCCAGTACAATGAGCAGTTCTTC	CSVELTWGLAGATQYNEQFF
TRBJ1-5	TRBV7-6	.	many	TGTGCCAGCAGCTTACCTAGCCAGCCCCAGCATTTT	CASSLPSQPQHF
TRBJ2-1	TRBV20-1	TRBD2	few	TGCAGTGCTAGCTCACTAGCGGCGAGCTCCTACAATGAGCAGTTCTTC	CSASSLAASSYNEQFF
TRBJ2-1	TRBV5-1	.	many	TGCGCCAGCAGCTTGGTCACAGGGCTCTACAATGAGCAGTTCTTC	CASSLVTGLYNEQFF
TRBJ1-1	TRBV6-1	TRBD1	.	TGTGCCAGCAGAACTGACAGGGGGCAAACCGAAGCTTTCTTT	CASRTDRGQTEAFF
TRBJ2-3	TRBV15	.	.	TGTGCCACCAGCAGGGCACAGGGAGGGGGCGCAGATACGCAGTATTTT	CATSRAQGGGADTQYF
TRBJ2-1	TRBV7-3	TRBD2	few	TGTGCCAGCAGCCCCCGGACTAGCGGGATGGGTGAGCAGTTCTTC	CASSPRTSGMGEQFF
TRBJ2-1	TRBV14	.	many	TGTGCCAGCAGCCCTTTCAAGGGGGGGACAGACTCCTACAATGAGCAGTTCTTC	CASSPFKGGTDSYNEQFF
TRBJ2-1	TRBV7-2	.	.	TGTGCCAGCAGCGGCGCCGGTTTTGAGCAGTTCTTC	CASSGAGFEQFF
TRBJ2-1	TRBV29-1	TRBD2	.	TGCAGCGTGACGCGCGGGAGCTCCTACAATGAGCAGTTCTTC	CSVTRGSSYNEQFF
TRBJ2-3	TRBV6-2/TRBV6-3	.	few	TGTGCCAGCAGTCTACCGGGCCCGCAGTATTTT	CASSLPGPQYF
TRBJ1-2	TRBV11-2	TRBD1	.	TGTGCCAGCAGCTACCTTGTCTCCGGGACAGGTGGCTACACCTTC	CASSYLVSGTGGYTF
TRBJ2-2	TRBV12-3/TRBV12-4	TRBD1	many	TGTGCCAGCAGTTGGGGACAGCTGAACACCGGGGAGCTGTTTTTT	CASSWGQLNTGELFF
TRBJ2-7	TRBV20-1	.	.	TGCAGTGCTACGGAAGGGGGTATGTACGAGCAGTACTTC	CSATEGGMYEQYF
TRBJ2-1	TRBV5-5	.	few	TGTGCCAGCAGCTTGGCCGGACGGGAGTCCAATGAGCAGTTCTTC	CASSLAGRESNEQFF
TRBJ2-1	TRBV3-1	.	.	TGTGCCAGCAGCGGGGATCTAGCGAAGCTCTACAATGAGCAGTTCTTC	CASSGDLAKLYNEQFF
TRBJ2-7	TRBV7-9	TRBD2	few	TGTGCCAGCAGCTTAGTGGGACTAGCGGGAGGGATCCACGAGCAGTACTTC	CASSLVGLAGGIHEQYF
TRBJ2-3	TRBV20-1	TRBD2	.	TGCAGTGCTAGAGGCCTAGCGGGAGGGCAAGTAGATACGCAGTATTTT	CSARGLAGGQVDTQYF
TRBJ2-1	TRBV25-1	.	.	TGTGCCAGCGGCCGGGGGCCCAGGGATGAGCAGTTCTTC	CASGRGPRDEQFF
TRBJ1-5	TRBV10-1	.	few	TGCGCCAGCAGTTCCCAGGGACCGAAGCCCCAGCATTTT	CASSSQGPKPQHF
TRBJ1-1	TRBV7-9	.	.	TGTGCCAGCAGCTTAGGGGGCGGGGGGGACACTGAAGCTTTCTTT	CASSLGGGGDTEAFF
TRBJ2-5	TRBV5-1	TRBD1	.	TGCGCCAGCAGCGATGGACAGGGAGGACAGACCCAGTACTTC	CASSDGQGGQTQYF
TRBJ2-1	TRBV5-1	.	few	TGCGCCAGCAGGGGTTTTCCGTACAATGAGCAGTTCTTC	CASRGFPYNEQFF
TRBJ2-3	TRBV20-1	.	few	TGCAGTGCTAGAGTTGGGCTACAACGCACAGATACGCAGTATTTT	CSARVGLQRTDTQYF
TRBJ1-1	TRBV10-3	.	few	TGTGCCATCAAAAACTCAGGGAATACTGAAGCTTTCTTT	CAIKNSGNTEAFF
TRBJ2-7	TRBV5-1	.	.	TGCGCCAGCAGCTTGGCCTGGCCGGGCCGCGGTGAGCAGTACTTC	CASSLAWPGRGEQYF
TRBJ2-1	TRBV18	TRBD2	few	TGTGCCAGCTCGCATAGCGGGAGGGCCATCTACAATGAGCAGTTCTTC	CASSHSGRAIYNEQFF
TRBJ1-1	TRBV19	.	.	TGTGCCAGTAGTAAAGGCAGAAACACTGAAGCTTTCTTT	CASSKGRNTEAFF
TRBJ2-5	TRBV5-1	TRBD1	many	TGCGCCAGCAGCTTGGGGGGCCCAGGGGGCGGAGAGACCCAGTACTTC	CASSLGGPGGGETQYF
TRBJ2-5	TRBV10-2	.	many	TGCGCCAGCAGTCCCACAAGGGTAGGGACCCAGTACTTC	CASSPTRVGTQYF
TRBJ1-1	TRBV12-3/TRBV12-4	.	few	TGTGCCAGCAGTTCGGGGACACAGAACACTGAAGCTTTCTTT	CASSSGTQNTEAFF